This is a list of T cell receptor beta chains from one sample in a study of T cell repertoires in cytomegalovirus infection. TCRdb redid the calling of the reads with MiXCR, one entry per CDR3 protein. The table lists about 440,000 distinct CDR3 sequences, around 32% of them singletons. Sample: PBMCs. These receptors all come from a human donor in good health (CMV status not recorded). Some clones in this sample may be carry-over from other donors' samples. CDR3s include the opening cysteine and the closing phenylalanine or tryptophan. The order of the fields is D gene, V gene, J gene, clone size, CDR3 protein, CDR3 DNA. D genes are given only for firm matches. Not all rows give a size; the values are once, few, many and, for expanded clones, a class.

.	TRBV6-1	TRBJ1-1	.	CASTGSWAIEAFF	TGTGCCAGCACCGGTTCTTGGGCCATTGAAGCTTTCTTT
.	TRBV24-1	TRBJ2-1	.	CATSEAVVTGTYNEQFF	TGTGCCACCAGTGAGGCGGTAGTGACAGGGACTTACAATGAGCAGTTCTTC
TRBD2	TRBV7-8	TRBJ2-4	many	CASSLERGGAKNIQYF	TGTGCCAGCAGCTTAGAGCGCGGGGGGGCCAAAAACATTCAGTACTTC
.	TRBV6-5	TRBJ1-6	few	CASSYEWNSPLHF	TGTGCCAGCAGTTACGAGTGGAATTCACCCCTCCACTTT
.	TRBV7-2	TRBJ1-3	many	CASSLAPGNTIYF	TGTGCCAGCAGCTTAGCTCCCGGAAACACCATATATTTT
.	TRBV7-8	TRBJ1-6	.	CASSVDPPSPLHF	TGTGCCAGCAGCGTAGACCCCCCCTCACCCCTCCACTTT
.	TRBV4-1	TRBJ1-1	few	CASSQVGASGTEAFF	TGCGCCAGCAGCCAAGTAGGAGCGTCAGGCACTGAAGCTTTCTTT
.	TRBV7-2	TRBJ2-5	many	CASSLAVGQQETQYF	TGTGCCAGCAGCTTAGCCGTGGGCCAGCAAGAGACCCAGTACTTC
TRBD2	TRBV7-8	TRBJ2-1	many	CASSRTSGDYEQFF	TGTGCCAGCAGCCGGACTAGCGGGGACTATGAGCAGTTCTTC
TRBD2	TRBV25-1	TRBJ2-1	few	CASSESLAGAPPINEQFF	TGTGCCAGCAGTGAATCCCTAGCGGGGGCCCCCCCCATCAATGAGCAGTTCTTC
.	TRBV7-2	TRBJ1-4	many	CASSLALGSTGEKLFF	TGTGCCAGCAGCTTAGCGCTAGGCTCGACCGGAGAAAAACTGTTTTTT
.	TRBV7-3	TRBJ2-6	few	CASSLMGPTSGANVLTF	TGTGCCAGCAGCTTAATGGGACCGACCTCTGGGGCCAACGTCCTGACTTTC
.	TRBV6-2/TRBV6-3	TRBJ2-5	.	CSSARDSIPETQYF	TGTTCCAGCGCACGGGACTCGATCCCAGAGACCCAGTACTTC
TRBD2	TRBV4-2	TRBJ2-2	few	CASSQDRTSATGELFF	TGTGCCAGCAGCCAAGATAGGACTAGCGCGACCGGGGAGCTGTTTTTT
.	TRBV28	TRBJ2-1	few	CATSLAAAYNEQFF	TGTGCCACCTCGCTTGCCGCCGCCTACAATGAGCAGTTCTTC
TRBD2	TRBV7-8	TRBJ2-2	many	CASSELAGENTGELFF	TGTGCCAGCAGCGAACTAGCGGGGGAGAACACCGGGGAGCTGTTTTTT
.	TRBV7-2	TRBJ2-2	many	CASSLRTGELFF	TGTGCCAGCAGCTTAAGGACCGGGGAGCTGTTTTTT
.	TRBV10-2	TRBJ1-5	.	CASSDSQQPQHF	TGCGCCAGCAGTGACAGCCAACAGCCCCAGCATTTT
.	TRBV5-1	TRBJ1-2	.	CASSSDSGGPHYGYTF	TGCGCCAGCAGCTCGGACTCGGGGGGGCCGCACTATGGCTACACCTTC